This T cell receptor beta chain stems from a study of stem cell transplantation in POMP-related autoinflammatory disease. General study results and limits: PRAID patients trended toward lower TRB diversity and higher clonality in all analyzed T-cell subsets.

This clone was seen a few times. Its antigen is still unknown. This CDR3 contains 15 residues. Trimming pared 3 bases from V and 9 bases from J, leaving 20 bases between. The germline gives CDR1 LNHDA, CDR2 SQIVND (reference sequence). Clones were read by immunoSEQ multiplex PCR, and TCRdb kept only the in-frame ones, dropping some. The data show some 69,000 clones, with more than 75% seen just once and about 0.7% held by the top ten. The TCR was taken from a human patient with POMP-related autoinflammation and immune dysregulation (PRAID). Part of the T cells may come from the graft donor. The sequencing used CD4+ T cells from PBMCs, collected after stem cell transplantation. The chain links TRBV19 to TRBJ2-5; D assignment may be TRBD1 or TRBD2 (7 bases each). CDR3: CASSMGTAARGAQYF. The CDR3 nucleotides are TGTGCCAGTAGTATGGGGACAGCCGCCCGGGGGGCCCAGTACTTC. Together with reference TRBV19 and TRBJ2-5, the CDR3 gives the full variable domain: DGGITQSPKYLFRKEGQNVTLSCEQNLNHDAMYWYRQDPGQGLRLIYYSQIVNDFQKGDIAEGYSVSREKKESFPLTVTSAQKNPTAFYLCASSMGTAARGAQYFGPGTRLLVL.